These 22 T cell receptor beta chains came from one sample sequenced in a study of T cell responses to AZD1222 COVID-19 vaccine. Profiled with immunoSEQ multiplex PCR; TCRdb holds only in-frame clones, not every one. Seen here are about 140,000 clones, roughly 88% observed once, and the top ten hold more than 1.5%. Here the sequenced sample was peripheral blood, taken 28 days after the second AZD1222 dose. These receptor sequences come from an adult who received the AZD1222 COVID-19 vaccine.

This clone was detected only a few times. This sequence joins TRBV10-3 and TRBJ1-1; TRBD1 aligns across 9 bases. This CDR3 comprises 14 residues. V shed 4 bases and J 4 bases; nucleotides not matched to a gene: 4. The germline V gene encodes CDR1 ENHRY and CDR2 SYGVKD. The chain's CDR3 is CAISGDREVTEAFF. CDR3 coding DNA: TGTGCCATCAGTGGGGACAGGGAGGTCACTGAAGCTTTCTTT.

The rearrangement joins TRBV6-1 to TRBJ2-7; D may match TRBD1 or TRBD2 (5 bases each). Trimming removed 0 bases at V and 2 bases at J, with 17 bases between. The CDR3 contains 17 residues. The germline V gene has CDR1 MNHNS and CDR2 SASEGT. CDR3 nucleotide sequence: TGTGCCAGCAGTGAAGCGGCTTTGAGGGGCCTTACCTACGAGCAGTACTTC. Translated, it gives CASSEAALRGLTYEQYF.

This clone was seen a single time. This chain links TRBV29-1 with TRBJ1-5, with D possibly TRBD1 on 6 matching bases. V was cut by 6 bases and J by 4 bases, with 10 bases left in between. This CDR3 spans 12 amino acids. Germline CDR1 SQVTM, CDR2 ANQGSEA. The CDR3 region is CSVATGNQPQHF. In nucleotides, the CDR3 is TGCAGCGTAGCAACAGGGAATCAGCCCCAGCATTTT.

This chain links TRBV11-3 with TRBJ1-1, with D maybe TRBD1 (5 bases). V was shortened by 5 bases and J by 3 bases, with 19 bases between the two germline ends. The CDR3 totals 16 residues. The germline CDR1 and CDR2 sequences are SGHNT and YENEEA. The CDR3 loop reads CASSRGAGMADTEAFF. The CDR3 coding sequence is TGTGCCAGCAGCCGGGGAGCAGGGATGGCCGACACTGAAGCTTTCTTT.

With regard to this clone: This specimen includes other DNA sequences encoding the same CDR3. The gene calls are TRBV5-1 and TRBJ2-2; D not resolved. The CDR3 spans 14 residues. Trimming left V 0 bases short and J 5 bases short, with 8 bases between. Germline V gives CDR1 SGHRS, CDR2 YFSETQ. The CDR3 protein is CASSLVVGTGELFF. The CDR3 DNA reads as TGCGCCAGCAGCTTGGTGGTAGGGACCGGGGAGCTGTTTTTT.

The chain combines TRBV6-5 with TRBJ1-2; D not resolved. CDR1 and CDR2 from the germline V gene are MNHEY and SVGAGI. The CDR3 spans 14 residues. The ends were cut back, 0 bases at V and 6 bases at J, with 11 bases in the middle. For the CDR3, the DNA is TGTGCCAGCAGTTACTCGTCCGATAGCGATGGCTACACCTTC. This encodes CASSYSSDSDGYTF.

The rearrangement links TRBV3-1 (or the pseudogene TRBV3-2) to TRBJ2-1; 11 positions match TRBD2. V was clipped by 6 bases and J by 10 bases; unmatched bases: 14. The length of the CDR3 is 16 residues. Germline V gene data show CDR1 as LGHDT and CDR2 as YNNKEL (reference sequence). In DNA, the CDR3 is TGTGCCAGCAGATCTACTAGCGGGGGCCCCTTCGGGGAGCAGTTCTTC. Protein: CASRSTSGGPFGEQFF.

This sequence joins TRBV6-5 and TRBJ1-1; 8 nucleotides line up with TRBD1. V gave up 7 bases and J gave up 4 bases; unmatched junction bases: 5. The CDR3 is made up of 13 amino acids. Germline V gene sequence: CDR1 MNHEY, CDR2 SVGAGI. CDR3 DNA: TGTGCCAGCATTCTGGACAGGGTCACTGAAGCTTTCTTT. This translates into CASILDRVTEAFF.

The V gene is TRBV6-5, the J gene TRBJ2-7; 9 bases agree with TRBD2. V lost 11 bases, J lost 3 bases, and 14 bases stayed unmatched. Germline-derived CDR1 and CDR2 are MNHEY and SVGAGI. The CDR3 is made up of 15 amino acids. The CDR3 reads CAVARLAEKYYEQYF. DNA of the CDR3: TGTGCCGTTGCTCGACTAGCGGAAAAATACTACGAGCAGTACTTC.

The CDR3 loop is CASSIKTGDKKLFF. For the CDR3, the DNA is TGTGCCAGTAGTATCAAGACGGGAGATAAAAAACTGTTTTTT. The chain combines TRBV19 with TRBJ1-4; no clear D. With 3 bases removed from V and 9 bases from J, the gap between germline ends came to 14 bases. The germline CDR1 and CDR2 sequences are LNHDA and SQIVND (reference sequence). The CDR3 length is 14 residues.

The CDR3 protein is CASGFPYNEQFF. CDR3 nucleotide sequence: TGTGCCAGCGGATTCCCCTACAATGAGCAGTTCTTC. This rearrangement joins TRBV7-6 to TRBJ2-1; D unclear. The V gene's germline CDR1 is SGHVS and CDR2 FNYEAQ. This CDR3 contains 12 residues. Trimming took 8 bases from V and 2 from J, leaving 7 bases between them.

The chain joins TRBV15 to TRBJ2-7; D is perhaps TRBD2 (6 bases). The germline V gene has CDR1 LNHNV and CDR2 YYDKDF (reference sequence). The CDR3 spans 17 residues. The V end was cut by 0 bases, the J end by 7 bases, with 22 bases between. Here the CDR3 DNA reads TGTGCCACCAGCAGAGAGATCGGCCGGCGGGAACGGAGTGAGCAGTACTTC. This sequence encodes CATSREIGRRERSEQYF.

The J gene is TRBJ2-1, the V gene TRBV7-6; 7 bases line up with TRBD2. Germline V lookup: CDR1 SGHVS, CDR2 FNYEAQ. The CDR3 extends over 18 amino acids. V dropped 0 bases and J dropped 3; count of bases not matched to a gene: 11. The CDR3 region is CASSLAPRGGGGYNEQFF. CDR3 coding DNA: TGTGCCAGCAGCTTAGCCCCTCGTGGAGGCGGGGGCTACAATGAGCAGTTCTTC.

This sequence joins TRBV11-2 and TRBJ2-5; the D gene could be TRBD1 or TRBD2 (5 bases each). In germline, CDR1 is SGHAT, CDR2 FQNNGV. V was shortened by 5 bases and J by 1 base, with 20 bases between the two germline ends. CDR3 length: 17 amino acids. The CDR3 DNA sequence: TGTGCCAGCAGCCTATCGTCCTCCGGGGCGTTCCAAGAGACCCAGTACTTC. It encodes CASSLSSSGAFQETQYF.

The count of this clone is one. The V call is TRBV7-3, the J call TRBJ1-1; no clear D gene. This CDR3 is 13 amino acids long. From germline, CDR1 is SGHTA and CDR2 FQGTGA. The V end was cut by 5 bases, the J end by 5 bases, with 12 bases between. CDR3 in DNA: TGTGCCAGCAGCACCGCCGGGAGAACTGAAGCTTTCTTT. It yields the protein CASSTAGRTEAFF.

The chain carries TRBV5-4 and TRBJ2-5; D possibly corresponds to TRBD2 (7 bases). CDR3 length: 16 amino acids. The V gene lost 4 bases and the J gene lost 1 base, with 17 bases spanning the gap. Germline V gene sequence: CDR1 SGHNT, CDR2 YYREEE (reference sequence). The CDR3 spells CASSPPRGGSQETQYF. In DNA form, the CDR3 reads TGTGCCAGCAGCCCCCCTAGGGGGGGCAGCCAAGAGACCCAGTACTTC.

The chain combines TRBV7-9 with TRBJ1-6, with 9 bases aligning to TRBD1. This CDR3 comprises 12 residues. The germline gives CDR1 SEHNR, CDR2 FQNEAQ (reference sequence). V lost 5 bases and J lost 10; bases outside the gene matches: 0. CDR3 loop: CASSDRGSPLHF. Here the CDR3 DNA reads TGTGCCAGCAGCGACAGGGGGTCACCCCTCCACTTT.

The chain uses TRBV7-9 and TRBJ1-6; D unresolved. CDR1 is SEHNR and CDR2 is FQNEAQ in the germline V gene (reference sequence). V lost 5 bases to trimming and J lost 9 bases, with 17 bases between them. There are 15 residues in the CDR3. As DNA, the CDR3 is TGTGCCAGCAGCGACGAAATTAGTACGATTTCACCCCTCCACTTT. This codes for CASSDEISTISPLHF.

The chain is built from TRBV9 and TRBJ1-2; D remains unclear. Trimming pared 5 bases from V and 0 bases from J, leaving 8 bases between. CDR1 and CDR2 (germline): SGDLS, YYNGEE. The CDR3 sequence is 13 residues long. Here the CDR3 DNA reads TGTGCCAGCAGAGGTAAAGCTAACTATGGCTACACCTTC. Its translation: CASRGKANYGYTF.

The rearrangement links TRBV18 to TRBJ1-4; D is undetermined. Germline CDR1 KGHSH, CDR2 LQKENI. The CDR3 loop spans 15 amino acids. The germline V and J ends were trimmed by 0 bases and 5 bases, with 10 bases remaining between them. The CDR3 region is CASSPPGKRNEKLFF. CDR3 in DNA: TGTGCCAGCTCACCACCGGGCAAGAGAAATGAAAAACTGTTTTTT. The variable domain in full, completed from reference TRBV18 and TRBJ1-4, reads NAGVMQNPRHLVRRRGQEARLRCSPMKGHSHVYWYRQLPEEGLKFMVYLQKENIIDESGMPKERFSAEFPKEGPSILRIQQVVRGDSAAYFCASSPPGKRNEKLFFGSGTQLSVL.

Only one count was recorded for this clone. The chain links TRBV5-4 to TRBJ1-2, with a possible D match to TRBD1 (6 bases). The V gene's germline CDR1 is SGHNT and CDR2 YYREEE (reference sequence). The CDR3 sequence is 15 residues long. Trimming stripped 5 bases from V and 2 bases from J, with 16 bases between. The DNA of the CDR3 is TGTGCCAGCAGGCCGGGGCGGGGGGGCAACTATGGCTACACCTTC. Amino acids: CASRPGRGGNYGYTF.

The chain recombines TRBV4-1 with TRBJ1-3; no clear D gene. The germline V and J ends were trimmed by 0 bases and 0 bases, with 6 bases remaining between them. The CDR3 runs to 15 residues. Germline V lookup: CDR1 MGHRA, CDR2 YSYEKL. The CDR3 protein is CASSQETDSGNTIYF. CDR3 nucleotides: TGCGCCAGCAGCCAAGAGACCGACTCTGGAAACACCATATATTTT.